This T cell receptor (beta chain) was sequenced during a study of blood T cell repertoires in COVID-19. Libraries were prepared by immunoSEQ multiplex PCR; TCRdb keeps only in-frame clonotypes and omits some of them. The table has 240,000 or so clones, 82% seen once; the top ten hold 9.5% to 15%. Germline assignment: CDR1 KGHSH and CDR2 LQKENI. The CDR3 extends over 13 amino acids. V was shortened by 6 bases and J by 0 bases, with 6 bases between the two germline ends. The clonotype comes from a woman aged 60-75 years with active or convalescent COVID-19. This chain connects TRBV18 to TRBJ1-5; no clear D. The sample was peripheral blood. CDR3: CASSQNSNQPQHF. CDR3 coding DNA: TGTGCCAGCTCTCAAAATAGCAATCAGCCCCAGCATTTT.